The 20 T cell receptor beta chains given below trace back to one sample, sequenced in a study of beta chain features in type 1 diabetes. Expressed TCRB transcripts got sequenced, as all isolated RNA was reverse transcribed. Profiled with immunoSEQ multiplex PCR; TCRdb holds only in-frame clones, not every one. The top ten hold 0.065% of the sample, which has around 500,000 clones, 30% seen once. The sequencing input was naive CD4+ T cells from blood. These receptors all come from a young man in good health.

This clone was seen only a few times. The chain couples TRBV28 to TRBJ1-2, with D possibly matching TRBD1 (5 bases). Germline assignment: CDR1 MDHEN and CDR2 SYDVKM. Trimming pared 8 bases from V and 8 bases from J, leaving 12 bases between. The CDR3 sequence is 11 residues long. The CDR3 nucleotides are TGTGCCAGCCTGGGGACCTCCGGCTACACCTTC. Translating it yields CASLGTSGYTF.

This clone was seen a handful of times. The V call is TRBV7-2, the J call TRBJ2-7; D possibly uses TRBD1 or TRBD2 (5 bases each). The CDR3 is 14 amino acids. Trimming removed 5 bases at V and 2 bases at J, with 13 bases between. CDR1 and CDR2 from the germline V gene are SGHTA and FQGNSA. CDR3 region: CASSLSGPTYEQYF. The DNA for the CDR3 is TGTGCCAGCAGCCTATCGGGGCCAACCTACGAGCAGTACTTC.

The chain links TRBV6-6 to TRBJ2-5; D is ambiguous. V was cut by 8 bases and J by 2 bases, with 9 bases left in between. CDR3 size: 12 residues. Germline loops: CDR1 MNHNY, CDR2 SVGAGI (reference sequence). The CDR3 loop reads CASAWQQETQYF. The DNA of the CDR3 is TGTGCCAGCGCTTGGCAGCAAGAGACCCAGTACTTC.

The V and J genes are TRBV9 and TRBJ2-5; 9 bases match TRBD2. The DNA end is a closer match to TRBJ2-7, so the J assignment may be wrong. CDR3 length: 15 amino acids. Germline CDR1 and CDR2: SGDLS and YYNGEE. The CDR3 region is CASSTDSGSIYEQYF. CDR3 nucleotide sequence: TGTGCCAGCAGCACAGATAGCGGGAGTATTTACGAGCAGTACTTC.

CDR3 protein: CAPKGDSNQPQHF. The CDR3 coding sequence is TGTGCCCCCAAGGGGGATAGCAATCAGCCCCAGCATTTT. This chain connects TRBV9 to TRBJ1-5; D might be TRBD1 (6 bases). Trimming took 10 bases from V and 0 from J, leaving 11 bases between them. The CDR3 contains 13 residues. Germline V gene sequence: CDR1 SGDLS, CDR2 YYNGEE.

The chain carries TRBV7-2 and TRBJ2-7; D is perhaps TRBD2 (7 bases). Between the trimmed V and J ends, which lost 5 bases and 4 bases, there was a span of 18 bases. Germline V gene lookup returns CDR1 SGHTA and CDR2 FQGNSA. The CDR3 runs 15 residues. Here the CDR3 DNA reads TGTGCCAGCAGCCGCGAGGGGGGGGCTGGATACGAGCAGTACTTC. Protein product: CASSREGGAGYEQYF.

The CDR3 loop is CASSRTLLAGETQYF. The CDR3 nucleotides read TGCGCCAGCAGCCGAACTCTCTTAGCGGGAGAGACCCAGTACTTC. The chain carries TRBV4-1 and TRBJ2-5; 7 bases are shared with TRBD2. The CDR3 length is 15 residues. Looked up from germline, CDR1 is MGHRA and CDR2 is YSYEKL. The J segment lost 4 bases and the V segment lost 4 bases, leaving 9 bases of the junction unmatched.

The CDR3 nucleotides are TGCAGCGTTGAGAAGACCGGGACAGGGCACGAGCAGTACTTC. Translating gives CSVEKTGTGHEQYF. V is TRBV29-1 and J is TRBJ2-7; 9 nucleotides align to TRBD1. Looked up from germline, CDR1 is SQVTM and CDR2 is ANQGSEA. CDR3 length equals 14 residues. V shed 3 bases, J shed 5 bases, and the junction held 8 bases outside the gene matches.

The genes are TRBV29-1 and TRBJ2-5, with 9 bases matching TRBD1. J lost 1 base, V lost 8 bases, and 5 bases had no gene match. This CDR3 has 13 residues. In germline, CDR1 is SQVTM, CDR2 ANQGSEA. The CDR3 DNA follows: TGCAGCACGATACAGGGGGCCCAAGAGACCCAGTACTTC. Encoded protein: CSTIQGAQETQYF.

The chain is built from TRBV4-3 and TRBJ2-2; D tentatively fits TRBD1 or TRBD2 (5 bases each). This CDR3 contains 13 residues. V lost 1 base to trimming and J lost 8 bases, with 8 bases between them. From germline, CDR1 is LGHNA and CDR2 YSLEER. The DNA of the CDR3 is TGCGCCAGCAGCCAAGCAGGGACGGGGGAGCTGTTTTTT. Translated, it gives CASSQAGTGELFF.

This clone was counted a few times. The chain uses TRBV5-1 and TRBJ2-5; 9 positions agree with TRBD1. The J segment lost 4 bases and the V segment lost 4 bases, leaving 8 bases of the junction unmatched. The CDR3 has 15 residues. Germline V gene data show CDR1 as SGHRS and CDR2 as YFSETQ. The CDR3 protein is CASSGTGLRGETQYF. CDR3 in DNA: TGCGCCAGCAGCGGGACAGGGCTTAGAGGAGAGACCCAGTACTTC.

In this sample, this clone turned up a few times. The chain carries TRBV29-1 and TRBJ1-2, with no clear D. CDR1 and CDR2 from the germline V gene are SQVTM and ANQGSEA. This CDR3 has 11 residues. V was shortened by 4 bases and J by 5 bases, with 8 bases between the two germline ends. CDR3 coding DNA: TGCAGCGTTGCGTTTAGTTATGGCTACACCTTC. This codes for CSVAFSYGYTF.

The V and J genes are TRBV28 and TRBJ2-3; 7 nucleotides line up with TRBD2. The CDR3 covers 17 residues. Germline trimming cut 0 bases from V and 0 bases from J; bases unmatched to any gene: 6. The germline gives CDR1 MDHEN, CDR2 SYDVKM. The DNA for the CDR3 is TGTGCCAGCAGTTTATGGGGGAGGGCCGGGAGCACAGATACGCAGTATTTT. Translating gives CASSLWGRAGSTDTQYF.

The chain recombines TRBV29-1 with TRBJ2-5; no reliable D call. The V and J ends lost 6 bases and 2 bases respectively, with 10 bases between them. This CDR3 is built from 12 residues. Germline CDR1 and CDR2: SQVTM and ANQGSEA. The CDR3 is CSVLDGQETQYF. In DNA form, the CDR3 reads TGCAGCGTCCTGGACGGTCAAGAGACCCAGTACTTC.

The rearrangement uses TRBV7-2 and TRBJ2-5; no reliable D call. CDR3 length: 14 amino acids. Germline CDR1 and CDR2: SGHTA and FQGNSA. The V end was cut by 5 bases, the J end by 5 bases, with 15 bases between. The CDR3 reads CASSPPPAAETQYF. As DNA, the CDR3 is TGTGCCAGCAGCCCTCCCCCGGCGGCGGAGACCCAGTACTTC.

The J gene is TRBJ2-4, the V gene TRBV5-1; 8 nucleotides line up with TRBD2. Germline V gives CDR1 SGHRS, CDR2 YFSETQ. The CDR3 consists of 15 residues. The V gene end was trimmed by 4 bases and the J gene end by 0 bases; junction bases not matched to a gene: 3. This CDR3 is CASSVLAGAKNIQYF. DNA of the CDR3: TGCGCCAGCAGCGTGCTAGCGGGAGCCAAAAACATTCAGTACTTC.

The CDR3 reads CASIPSGRGGPAEQYF. As DNA, the CDR3 is TGTGCCAGCATCCCTTCGGGTCGCGGGGGGCCTGCCGAGCAGTACTTC. V and J are TRBV7-9 and TRBJ2-7; TRBD2 matches at 8 bases. Trimming cost V 7 bases and J 6 bases; bases outside gene matches: 17. The CDR3 length is 16 residues. Germline V lookup: CDR1 SEHNR, CDR2 FQNEAQ (reference sequence).

V usage is TRBV4-1 and J usage is TRBJ2-1; TRBD2 matches at 9 bases. The V gene's germline CDR1 is MGHRA and CDR2 YSYEKL. The CDR3 length is 14 residues. V shed 0 bases, J shed 10 bases, and the junction held 4 bases outside the gene matches. The CDR3 is CASSQDRGRGEQFF. Written as DNA, the CDR3 is TGCGCCAGCAGCCAAGATCGCGGGAGGGGCGAGCAGTTCTTC.

The chain is built from TRBV23-1 and TRBJ2-1; D not certain. TRBV23-1 is placed among ORFs of uncertain function. With 0 bases removed from V and 0 bases from J, the gap between germline ends came to 12 bases. This CDR3 is 17 amino acids long. CDR3 nucleotides: TGCGCCAGCAGTCAATCTGAACTTACCAGCTCCTACAATGAGCAGTTCTTC. It codes for CASSQSELTSSYNEQFF.

The V call is TRBV6-5, the J call TRBJ1-1; D is uncertain. Trimming took off 6 bases at V and 0 bases at J, with 11 bases between the two ends. The CDR3 consists of 14 residues. Germline V lookup: CDR1 MNHEY, CDR2 SVGAGI. This CDR3 is CASRRPFMNTEAFF. CDR3 in DNA: TGTGCCAGCAGGCGACCGTTCATGAACACTGAAGCTTTCTTT.